This T cell receptor beta chain was recorded in a study of blood T cells in healthy people across ages. The CDR3 length is 14 residues. Germline assignment: CDR1 SNHLY and CDR2 FYNNEI. The second PCR ran roughly 6 to 11 cycles with a sample-barcoded 5' primer and J-beta primers. TCRdb recomputed calls from the 5' RACE reads with MiXCR, one row per CDR3 protein. The table has approximately 800,000 distinct CDR3 sequences, 60% to 80% seen once. V usage is TRBV2 and J usage is TRBJ2-5; 8 bases fit TRBD1. The J call may not be correct, given that the DNA end is closer to TRBJ2-7. This TCR was recovered from a man aged 25 to 40 in good health. The material sequenced was blood. The CDR3 is CASGLRTGFDEQYF. The DNA of the CDR3 is TGTGCCAGCGGACTAAGGACAGGGTTTGACGAGCAGTACTTC.